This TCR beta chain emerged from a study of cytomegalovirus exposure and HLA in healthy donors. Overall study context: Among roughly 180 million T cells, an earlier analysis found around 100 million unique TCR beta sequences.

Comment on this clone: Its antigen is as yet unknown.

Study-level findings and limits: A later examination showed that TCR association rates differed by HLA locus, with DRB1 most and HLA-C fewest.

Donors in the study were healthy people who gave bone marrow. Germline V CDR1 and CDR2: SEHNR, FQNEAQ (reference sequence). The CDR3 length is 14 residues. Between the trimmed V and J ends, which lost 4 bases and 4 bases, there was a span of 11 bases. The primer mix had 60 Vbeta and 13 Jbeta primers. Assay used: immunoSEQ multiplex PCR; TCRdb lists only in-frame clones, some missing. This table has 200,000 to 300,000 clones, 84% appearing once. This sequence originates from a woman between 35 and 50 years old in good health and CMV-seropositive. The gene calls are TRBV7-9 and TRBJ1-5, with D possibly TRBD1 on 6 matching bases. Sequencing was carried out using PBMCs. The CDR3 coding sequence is TGTGCCAGCAGCTCGCAGGGGATTAATCAGCCCCAGCATTTT. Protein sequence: CASSSQGINQPQHF.